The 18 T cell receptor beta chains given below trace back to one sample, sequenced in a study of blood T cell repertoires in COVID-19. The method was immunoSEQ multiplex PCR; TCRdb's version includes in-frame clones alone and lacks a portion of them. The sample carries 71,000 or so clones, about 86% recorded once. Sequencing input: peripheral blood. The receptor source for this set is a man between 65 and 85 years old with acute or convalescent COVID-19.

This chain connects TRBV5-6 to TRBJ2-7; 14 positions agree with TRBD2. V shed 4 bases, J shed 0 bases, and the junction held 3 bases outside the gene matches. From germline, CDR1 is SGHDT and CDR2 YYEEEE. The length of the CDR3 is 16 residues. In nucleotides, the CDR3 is TGTGCCAGCAGCCCGGGACTAGCGGGAGCCTCCTACGAGCAGTACTTC. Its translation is CASSPGLAGASYEQYF.

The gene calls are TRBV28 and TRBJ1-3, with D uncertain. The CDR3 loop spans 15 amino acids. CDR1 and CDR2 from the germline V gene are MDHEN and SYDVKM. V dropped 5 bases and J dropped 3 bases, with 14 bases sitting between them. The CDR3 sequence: CASSRPGNLGNTIYF. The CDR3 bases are TGTGCCAGCAGTAGACCGGGAAACCTTGGAAACACCATATATTTT. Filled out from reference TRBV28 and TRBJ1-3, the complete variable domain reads DVKVTQSSRYLVKRTGEKVFLECVQDMDHENMFWYRQDPGLGLRLIYFSYDVKMKEKGDIPEGYSVSREKKERFSLILESASTNQTSMYLCASSRPGNLGNTIYFGEGSWLTVV.

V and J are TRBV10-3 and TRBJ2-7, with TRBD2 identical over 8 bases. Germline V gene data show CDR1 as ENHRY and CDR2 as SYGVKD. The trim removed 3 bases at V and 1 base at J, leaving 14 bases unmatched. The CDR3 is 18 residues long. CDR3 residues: CAISDQGAGAPRSYEQYF. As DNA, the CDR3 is TGTGCCATCAGTGATCAGGGAGCGGGAGCTCCGCGTTCCTACGAGCAGTACTTC.

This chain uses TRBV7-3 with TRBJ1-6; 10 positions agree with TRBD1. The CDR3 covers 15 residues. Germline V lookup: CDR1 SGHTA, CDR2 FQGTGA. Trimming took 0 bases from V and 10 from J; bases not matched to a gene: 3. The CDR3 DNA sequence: TGTGCCAGCAGCTTAACGGGACAGGGGATCTCACCCCTCCACTTT. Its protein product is CASSLTGQGISPLHF.

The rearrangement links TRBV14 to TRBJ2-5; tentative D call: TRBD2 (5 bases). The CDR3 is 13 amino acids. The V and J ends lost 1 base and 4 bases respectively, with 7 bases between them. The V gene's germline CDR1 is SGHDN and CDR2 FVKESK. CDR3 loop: CASSQVEGETQYF. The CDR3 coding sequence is TGTGCCAGCAGCCAAGTCGAGGGAGAGACCCAGTACTTC.

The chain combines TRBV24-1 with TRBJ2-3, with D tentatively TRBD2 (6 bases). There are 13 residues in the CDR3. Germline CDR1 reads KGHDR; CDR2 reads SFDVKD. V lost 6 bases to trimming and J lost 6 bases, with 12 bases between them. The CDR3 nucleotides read TGTGCCACCAGTTTGAGCGGGCGGGATACGCAGTATTTT. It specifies CATSLSGRDTQYF.

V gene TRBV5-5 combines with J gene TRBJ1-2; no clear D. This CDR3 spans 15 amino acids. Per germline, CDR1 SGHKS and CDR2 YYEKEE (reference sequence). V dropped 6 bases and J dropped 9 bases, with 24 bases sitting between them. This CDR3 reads CASTPTGIGIGSYTF. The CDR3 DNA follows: TGTGCCAGCACCCCCACCGGGATAGGGATAGGGAGCTACACCTTC.

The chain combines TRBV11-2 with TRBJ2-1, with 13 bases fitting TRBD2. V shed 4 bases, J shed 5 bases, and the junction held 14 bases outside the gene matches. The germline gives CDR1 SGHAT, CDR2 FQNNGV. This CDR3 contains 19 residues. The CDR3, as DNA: TGTGCCAGCAGCTATCGTAGGGTGGTGGGACTAGCGGGAAACAATGAGCAGTTCTTC. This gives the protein CASSYRRVVGLAGNNEQFF.

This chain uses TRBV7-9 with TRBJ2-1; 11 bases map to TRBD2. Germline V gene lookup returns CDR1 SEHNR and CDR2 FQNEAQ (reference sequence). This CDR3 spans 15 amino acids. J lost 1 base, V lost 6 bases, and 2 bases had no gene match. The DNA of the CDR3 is TGTGCCAGCAGTACTAGCGGGAGATCCTACAATGAGCAGTTCTTC. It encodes CASSTSGRSYNEQFF.

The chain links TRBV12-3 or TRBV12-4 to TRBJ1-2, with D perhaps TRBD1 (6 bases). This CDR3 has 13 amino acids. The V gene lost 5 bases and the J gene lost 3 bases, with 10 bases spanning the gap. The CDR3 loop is CASSPGQYYGYTF. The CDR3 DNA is TGTGCCAGCAGTCCTGGACAGTACTATGGCTACACCTTC.

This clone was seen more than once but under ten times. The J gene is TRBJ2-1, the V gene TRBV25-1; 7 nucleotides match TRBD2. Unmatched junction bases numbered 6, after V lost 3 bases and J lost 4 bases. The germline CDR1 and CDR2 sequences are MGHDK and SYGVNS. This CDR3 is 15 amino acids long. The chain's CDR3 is CASSDAGGGYNEQFF. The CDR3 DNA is TGTGCCAGCAGTGACGCAGGCGGGGGTTACAATGAGCAGTTCTTC.

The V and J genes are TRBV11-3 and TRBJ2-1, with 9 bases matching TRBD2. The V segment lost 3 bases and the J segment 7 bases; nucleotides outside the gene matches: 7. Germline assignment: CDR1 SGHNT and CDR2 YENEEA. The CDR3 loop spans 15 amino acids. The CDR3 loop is CASSFSGSGDNEQFF. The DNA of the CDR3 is TGTGCCAGCAGCTTTAGCGGGAGCGGGGATAATGAGCAGTTCTTC.

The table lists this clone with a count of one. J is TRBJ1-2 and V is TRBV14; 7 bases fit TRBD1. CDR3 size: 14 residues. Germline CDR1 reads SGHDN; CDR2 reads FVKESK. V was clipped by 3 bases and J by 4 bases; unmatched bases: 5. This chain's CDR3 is CASSHRQGPYGYTF. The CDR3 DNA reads TGTGCCAGCAGCCATCGACAGGGACCCTATGGCTACACCTTC.

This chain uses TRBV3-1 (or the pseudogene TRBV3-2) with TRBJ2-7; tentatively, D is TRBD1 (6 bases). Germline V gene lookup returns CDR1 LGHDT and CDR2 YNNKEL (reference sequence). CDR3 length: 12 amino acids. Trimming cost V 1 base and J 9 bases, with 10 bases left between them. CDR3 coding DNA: TGTGCCAGCAGCCAAGTCCAAGGGGGGCAGTACTTC. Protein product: CASSQVQGGQYF.

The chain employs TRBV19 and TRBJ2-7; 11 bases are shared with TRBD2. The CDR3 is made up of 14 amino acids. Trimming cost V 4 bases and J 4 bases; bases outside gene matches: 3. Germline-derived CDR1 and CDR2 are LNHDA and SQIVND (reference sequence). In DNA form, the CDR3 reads TGTGCCAGTAGTAGGGGACTAGCGGAATACGAGCAGTACTTC. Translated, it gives CASSRGLAEYEQYF.

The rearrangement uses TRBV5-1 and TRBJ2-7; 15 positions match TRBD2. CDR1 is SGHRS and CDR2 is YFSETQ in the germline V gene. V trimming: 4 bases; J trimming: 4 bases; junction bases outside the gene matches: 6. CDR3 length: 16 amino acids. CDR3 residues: CASSVGLAGGVYEQYF. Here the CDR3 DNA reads TGCGCCAGCAGCGTCGGACTAGCGGGAGGGGTTTACGAGCAGTACTTC.

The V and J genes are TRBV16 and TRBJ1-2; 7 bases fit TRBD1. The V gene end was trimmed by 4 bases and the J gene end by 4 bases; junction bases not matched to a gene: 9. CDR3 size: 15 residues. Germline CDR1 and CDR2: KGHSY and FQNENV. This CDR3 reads CASSRAGQAIYGYTF. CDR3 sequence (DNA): TGTGCCAGCAGCCGGGCAGGACAGGCTATCTATGGCTACACCTTC.

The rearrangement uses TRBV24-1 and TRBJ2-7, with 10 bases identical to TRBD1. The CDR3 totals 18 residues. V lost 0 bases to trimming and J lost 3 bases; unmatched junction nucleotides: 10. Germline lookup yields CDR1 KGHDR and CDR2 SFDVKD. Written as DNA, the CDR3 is TGTGCCACCAGTGATTTGAACCCCGGGACAGGGGTTCTCTACGAGCAGTACTTC. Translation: CATSDLNPGTGVLYEQYF.